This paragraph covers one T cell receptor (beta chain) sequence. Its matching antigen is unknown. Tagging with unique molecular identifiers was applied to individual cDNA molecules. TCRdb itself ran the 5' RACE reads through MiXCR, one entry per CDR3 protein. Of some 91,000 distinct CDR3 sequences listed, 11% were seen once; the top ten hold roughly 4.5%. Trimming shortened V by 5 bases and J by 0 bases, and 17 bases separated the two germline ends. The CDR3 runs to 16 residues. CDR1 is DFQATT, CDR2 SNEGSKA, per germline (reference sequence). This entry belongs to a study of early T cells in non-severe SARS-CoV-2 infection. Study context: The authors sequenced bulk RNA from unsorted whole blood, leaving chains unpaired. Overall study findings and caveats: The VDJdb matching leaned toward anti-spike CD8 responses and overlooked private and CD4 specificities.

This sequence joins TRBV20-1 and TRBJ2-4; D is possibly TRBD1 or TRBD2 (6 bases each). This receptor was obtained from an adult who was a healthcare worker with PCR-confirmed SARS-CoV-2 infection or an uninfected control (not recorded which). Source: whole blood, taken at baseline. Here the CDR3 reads CSAHRGVRVAKNIQYF. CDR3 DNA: TGCAGTGCTCATAGGGGGGTTCGGGTAGCCAAAAACATTCAGTACTTC.